A single sample gave rise to the 21 T cell receptor beta chains below, sequenced in a study of T cells in Graves' hyperthyroidism and ophthalmopathy. RNA transcripts were the template for amplifying TCR beta CDR3 regions. The primer set for the first-round RT-PCR of the TCR CDR3 was HTBI. TCRdb processed the multiplex PCR reads anew with MiXCR; each CDR3 protein has one entry. This sample has under 450,000 distinct CDR3 sequences, with approximately 17% found just once. The sample comprised blood. The source is a woman aged 25 to 39 with Graves' hyperthyroidism that later progressed to Graves' ophthalmopathy.

As regards this clonotype: This may arise from a read error, as a much more abundant clone is one base away. The chain couples TRBV6-1 to TRBJ2-7; D remains ambiguous. CDR1 is MNHNS and CDR2 is SASEGT in the germline V gene. The length of the CDR3 is 13 residues. The CDR3 reads CASATQISYEQCF. CDR3 bases: TGTGCCAGCGCGACACAGATCTCCTACGAGCAGTGCTTC.

This clonotype was detected many times. The chain couples TRBV28 to TRBJ2-1; 10 positions match TRBD1. CDR3 length: 16 residues. The germline gives CDR1 MDHEN, CDR2 SYDVKM. Trimming cost V 3 bases and J 1 base; bases outside gene matches: 3. The DNA for the CDR3 is TGTGCCAGCAGTTTTAGGGACAGGGGTTCCTACAATGAGCAGTTCTTC. It specifies CASSFRDRGSYNEQFF.

The rearrangement links TRBV19 to TRBJ2-1, with 9 nucleotides matching TRBD1. The CDR3 covers 15 residues. After removal of 6 bases from V and 10 bases from J, the junction contained 13 bases not matched to a gene. Looked up from germline, CDR1 is LNHDA and CDR2 is SQIVND (reference sequence). Written as DNA, the CDR3 is TGTGCCAGTAGGACCACAGGGGGCGCCTTAAACGAGCAGTTCTTC. This sequence encodes CASRTTGGALNEQFF.

The count of this clonotype is one. The genes are TRBV10-3 and TRBJ1-1, with 7 bases that match TRBD1. Germline assignment: CDR1 ENHRY and CDR2 SYGVKD. Trimming at V came to 6 bases and at J to 7 bases, leaving 5 bases not matched to a gene. The CDR3 contains 12 residues. This CDR3 reads CAIRRDSYEAFF. The CDR3 nucleotides are TGTGCCATCAGACGGGACAGTTATGAAGCTTTCTTT.

Ten or more counts support this clonotype. This sequence joins TRBV5-1 and TRBJ1-1; possibly TRBD1 for D (5 bases). The CDR3 is 13 amino acids. V lost 0 bases and J lost 8, with 11 bases in between. Germline lookup yields CDR1 SGHRS and CDR2 YFSETQ. The CDR3 is CASSLEGEGEAFF. DNA of the CDR3: TGCGCCAGCAGCTTGGAAGGGGAAGGCGAAGCTTTCTTT.

V is TRBV4-1 and J is TRBJ1-3; D is unresolved. This CDR3 region has 14 residues. Germline V CDR1 and CDR2: MGHRA, YSYEKL. V was cut by 1 base and J by 2 bases, with 6 bases left in between. The CDR3 sequence: CASSQGGTGNTIYF. DNA for the CDR3: TGCGCCAGCAGCCAAGGGGGTACTGGAAACACCATATATTTT.

The chain employs TRBV28 and TRBJ2-7, with 9 bases matching TRBD1. Germline lookup yields CDR1 MDHEN and CDR2 SYDVKM. The CDR3 consists of 20 residues. V lost 3 bases and J lost 1; bases outside the gene matches: 19. The CDR3 nucleotides are TGTGCCAGCAGTTTGGTCCCGGACAGGGGTCGAAAGCCTAAATCCTACGAGCAGTACTTC. Translating it yields CASSLVPDRGRKPKSYEQYF.

The chain couples TRBV29-1 to TRBJ1-1, with TRBD1 matching over 8 bases. From germline, CDR1 is SQVTM and CDR2 ANQGSEA. The V and J ends lost 0 bases and 5 bases, in that order; junction bases with no gene match: 8. This CDR3 has 15 amino acids. The CDR3 region has the DNA TGCAGCGTTGAAGATTCCGGGACAGGCCGGACTGAAGCTTTCTTT. Translation: CSVEDSGTGRTEAFF.

CDR3 nucleotide sequence: TGTGCCTGGAGTGGTCTATCAGGGGGGACTGAAGCTTTCTTT. Its translation is CAWSGLSGGTEAFF. The rearrangement links TRBV30 to TRBJ1-1, with TRBD1 identical over 7 bases. Germline assignment: CDR1 GTSNPN and CDR2 SVGIG (reference sequence). J lost 5 bases, V lost 1 base, and 7 bases had no gene match. The CDR3 runs to 14 residues.

This clonotype was found many times. V usage is TRBV5-1 and J usage is TRBJ2-7; 9 nucleotides match TRBD1. There are 16 residues in the CDR3. In germline, CDR1 is SGHRS, CDR2 YFSETQ. With 0 bases clipped from V and 0 bases from J, the junction kept 4 bases outside the gene matches. Here the CDR3 DNA reads TGCGCCAGCAGCTTGGTTGGGACAGGGAGCTCCTACGAGCAGTACTTC. It is translated as CASSLVGTGSSYEQYF.

Many counts were recorded for this clonotype. V is TRBV28 and J is TRBJ2-7; TRBD1 matches at 9 bases. Germline V gives CDR1 MDHEN, CDR2 SYDVKM. The trim removed 9 bases at V and 9 bases at J, leaving 9 bases unmatched. The CDR3 is 12 amino acids. The DNA of the CDR3 is TGTGCCAGTAGACAGGGGGGTCCAGGGCAGTACTTC. This encodes CASRQGGPGQYF.

Regarding this clonotype: The junction differs from germline at one of its ends, possibly a read error. This chain links TRBV19 with TRBJ2-1, with 10 bases aligning to TRBD1. The germline gives CDR1 LNHDA, CDR2 SQIVND (reference sequence). CDR3 length equals 15 residues. CDR3 DNA: TGTGCCAGTAGTAAGACAGGGGGCTCCTACAATGAGCAGCTCTTC. Protein sequence: CASSKTGGSYNEQLF.

This clonotype was recorded at least ten times. The chain joins TRBV25-1 to TRBJ2-1; D is unclear. The CDR3 runs to 15 residues. The V end was cut by 4 bases, the J end by 8 bases, with 18 bases between. From germline, CDR1 is MGHDK and CDR2 SYGVNS. Here the CDR3 DNA reads TGTGCCAGCAGTGGGGCGGAGAGACTCCTTGATGAGCAGTTCTTC. Translated: CASSGAERLLDEQFF.

There are many counts of this clonotype. The chain links TRBV4-1 to TRBJ2-3; TRBD2 aligns across 7 bases. Germline CDR1 is MGHRA and CDR2 is YSYEKL. The V segment lost 4 bases and the J segment 2 bases; nucleotides outside the gene matches: 9. The CDR3 runs to 16 residues. DNA of the CDR3: TGCGCCAGCAGCCGCAATCTAGCGGAAATCACAGATACGCAGTATTTT. As protein: CASSRNLAEITDTQYF.

Note on this clonotype: One end of the junction is discordant with germline, which a read error may explain. The CDR3 spells CAGSFRGPGANVLTF. The CDR3 coding sequence is TGTGCCGGCAGCTTCAGGGGGCCTGGGGCCAACGTCCTGACTTTC. The chain uses TRBV11-2 and TRBJ2-6; 8 nucleotides agree with TRBD1. Germline V gene data show CDR1 as SGHAT and CDR2 as FQNNGV. The CDR3 has 15 amino acids.

The chain employs TRBV28 and TRBJ1-4; 7 positions match TRBD1. Germline CDR1 MDHEN, CDR2 SYDVKM. V dropped 6 bases and J dropped 5; count of bases not matched to a gene: 12. This CDR3 comprises 16 residues. This CDR3 is CASRTLGRGGNEKLFF. DNA of the CDR3: TGTGCCAGCAGGACCCTTGGCAGGGGGGGAAATGAAAAACTGTTTTTT.

The V call is TRBV19, the J call TRBJ1-1; tentative D call: TRBD1 (5 bases). This CDR3 is 12 amino acids long. V lost 5 bases, J lost 9 bases, and 13 bases lay in between. Germline V lookup: CDR1 LNHDA, CDR2 SQIVND (reference sequence). CDR3 sequence (DNA): TGTGCCAGTAGTCCGGGGACGGGGAAAGCTTTCTTT. It specifies CASSPGTGKAFF.

The genes are TRBV20-1 and TRBJ1-5; 10 nucleotides line up with TRBD1. Germline-derived CDR1 and CDR2 are DFQATT and SNEGSKA (reference sequence). This CDR3 has 18 amino acids. Trimming cost V 2 bases and J 4 bases; bases outside gene matches: 14. CDR3 region: CSARPSTGGIRFNQPQHF. The CDR3 coding sequence is TGCAGTGCTAGACCATCGACAGGGGGCATAAGGTTTAATCAGCCCCAGCATTTT.

The chain is built from TRBV12-3 or TRBV12-4 and TRBJ2-7, with a possible D match to TRBD1 (5 bases). The CDR3 loop spans 15 amino acids. Trimming took off 6 bases at V and 0 bases at J, with 15 bases between the two ends. The DNA of the CDR3 is TGTGCCAGCAGCCCCACAGGATTTAGCTCCTACGAGCAGTACTTC. Its translation: CASSPTGFSSYEQYF.

This clonotype was found many times. The chain links TRBV4-1 to TRBJ2-5, with a tentative D call TRBD2 (6 bases). V lost 1 base to trimming and J lost 6 bases, with 18 bases between them. Germline CDR1 and CDR2: MGHRA and YSYEKL. This CDR3 contains 16 residues. The CDR3 DNA reads TGCGCCAGCAGCCAAGTGGAGGGAAGGACACGACAGACCCAGTACTTC. This translates into CASSQVEGRTRQTQYF.

Many counts were recorded for this clonotype. This rearrangement joins TRBV6-1 to TRBJ2-4, with D tentatively TRBD1 or TRBD2 (5 bases each). The CDR3 runs 17 residues. V gave up 2 bases and J gave up 7 bases, with 21 bases separating them. The germline V gene has CDR1 MNHNS and CDR2 SASEGT. The CDR3 bases are TGTGCCAGCAGTGAAAGTGGGGGATCGGCCGCGTGGAACATTCAGTACTTC. This codes for CASSESGGSAAWNIQYF.